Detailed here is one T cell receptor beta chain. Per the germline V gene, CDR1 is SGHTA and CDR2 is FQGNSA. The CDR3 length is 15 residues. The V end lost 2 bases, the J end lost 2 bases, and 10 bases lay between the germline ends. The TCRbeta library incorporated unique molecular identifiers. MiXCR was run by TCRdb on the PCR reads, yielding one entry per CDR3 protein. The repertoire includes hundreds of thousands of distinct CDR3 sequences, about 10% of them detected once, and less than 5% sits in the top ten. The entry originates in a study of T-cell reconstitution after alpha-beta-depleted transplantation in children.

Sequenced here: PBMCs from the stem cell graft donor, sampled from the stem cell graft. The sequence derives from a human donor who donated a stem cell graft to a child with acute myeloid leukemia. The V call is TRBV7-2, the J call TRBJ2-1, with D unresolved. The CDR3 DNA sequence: TGTGCCAGCAGCTTATGGGGAACTGCCTACAATGAGCAGTTCTTC. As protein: CASSLWGTAYNEQFF.